Listed here are 9 T cell receptor beta chains from one sample, sequenced in a study of T cells in Graves' hyperthyroidism and ophthalmopathy. Amplified regions were TCR beta CDR3 sequences from RNA transcripts. Primed by the HTBI set, a first-round RT-PCR was run on the TCR CDR3. TCRdb recomputed calls from the multiplex PCR reads with MiXCR, one row per CDR3 protein. The sample records under 250,000 distinct CDR3 sequences, around 26% being singletons. The source material was blood. Receptors were obtained from a woman aged 40 to 49 with Graves' ophthalmopathy.

The rearrangement joins TRBV6-1 to TRBJ1-2; 9 nucleotides match TRBD1. Germline lookup yields CDR1 MNHNS and CDR2 SASEGT. V lost 6 bases and J lost 7; bases outside the gene matches: 12. This CDR3 comprises 15 residues. CDR3 residues: CASSETGTGSRGYTF. The DNA for the CDR3 is TGTGCCAGCAGCGAAACCGGGACAGGGTCGCGTGGCTACACCTTC.

The sample holds many counts of this clonotype. One junction end disagrees with the germline gene, perhaps due to a read error. V usage is TRBV5-1 and J usage is TRBJ2-5; D ambiguous. From germline, CDR1 is SGHRS and CDR2 YFSETQ. The CDR3 is 13 amino acids. The CDR3 is CASSLTPQETQYF. The CDR3 coding sequence is TGTGCCAGCTCACTGACACCGCAAGAGACCCAGTACTTC.

The chain is built from TRBV6-1 and TRBJ1-1; 7 bases fit TRBD1. V was clipped by 6 bases and J by 0 bases; unmatched bases: 10. Germline assignment: CDR1 MNHNS and CDR2 SASEGT. This CDR3 contains 16 residues. CDR3 DNA: TGTGCCAGCAGGGCTACCGGGACAGCCATGAACACTGAAGCTTTCTTT. This encodes CASRATGTAMNTEAFF.

This chain connects TRBV6-5 to TRBJ2-7; D gene ambiguous. V shed 3 bases and J shed 2 bases, with 8 bases lying between them. CDR1 and CDR2 (germline): MNHEY, SVGAGI. The CDR3 extends over 13 amino acids. In DNA, the CDR3 is TGTGCCAGCAGTTATTTAGACCCCTACGAGCAGTACTTC. Translating it yields CASSYLDPYEQYF.

This clonotype was picked up many times. Here the CDR3 DNA reads TGTGCCACCCGAACAGGATTTTTCTACGAGCAGTACTTC. It yields the protein CATRTGFFYEQYF. This chain joins TRBV28 and TRBJ2-7; D is perhaps TRBD1 (5 bases). Germline CDR1 reads MDHEN; CDR2 reads SYDVKM. The length of the CDR3 is 13 residues. The ends were cut back, 10 bases at V and 3 bases at J, with 16 bases in the middle.

This clonotype was found many times. The gene calls are TRBV29-1 and TRBJ2-5; TRBD1 matches at 9 bases. Germline V CDR1 and CDR2: SQVTM, ANQGSEA. CDR3 length: 14 amino acids. V shed 6 bases, J shed 6 bases, and the junction held 11 bases outside the gene matches. CDR3 protein: CSVEPGQGFQTQYF. The CDR3 coding sequence is TGCAGCGTGGAACCGGGACAGGGATTTCAGACCCAGTACTTC.

The gene calls are TRBV28 and TRBJ2-7, with TRBD1 identical over 10 bases. The V segment lost 2 bases and the J segment 7 bases; nucleotides outside the gene matches: 8. The CDR3 runs 15 residues. Germline CDR1 reads MDHEN; CDR2 reads SYDVKM. The CDR3 nucleotides read TGTGCCAGCAGTTTAGGGACAGGGGTGATTTGGGAGCAGTACTTC. Translated: CASSLGTGVIWEQYF. The full variable domain, with the rest looked up from reference TRBV28 and TRBJ2-7, is DVKVTQSSRYLVKRTGEKVFLECVQDMDHENMFWYRQDPGLGLRLIYFSYDVKMKEKGDIPEGYSVSREKKERFSLILESASTNQTSMYLCASSLGTGVIWEQYFGPGTRLTVT.

In its sample, this clonotype was seen a few times. V usage is TRBV6-2 or TRBV6-3 and J usage is TRBJ2-5; 10 positions match TRBD1. J lost 4 bases, V lost 6 bases, and 14 bases had no gene match. The CDR3 totals 17 residues. Per the germline V gene, CDR1 is MNHEY and CDR2 is SVGEGT. The CDR3 is CASRLPHKTGGAETQYF. In nucleotides, the CDR3 is TGTGCCAGCAGACTCCCCCACAAGACAGGGGGCGCAGAGACCCAGTACTTC.

This clonotype was recorded many times. The chain has TRBV7-3 and TRBJ2-7; D might be TRBD2 (6 bases). This CDR3 has 15 amino acids. Germline V gene data show CDR1 as SGHTA and CDR2 as FQGTGA. Trimming took off 4 bases at V and 5 bases at J, with 18 bases between the two ends. CDR3 nucleotide sequence: TGTGCCAGCAGCTCTATAACAGGACTAAATGACGAGCAGTACTTC. The encoded protein is CASSSITGLNDEQYF.